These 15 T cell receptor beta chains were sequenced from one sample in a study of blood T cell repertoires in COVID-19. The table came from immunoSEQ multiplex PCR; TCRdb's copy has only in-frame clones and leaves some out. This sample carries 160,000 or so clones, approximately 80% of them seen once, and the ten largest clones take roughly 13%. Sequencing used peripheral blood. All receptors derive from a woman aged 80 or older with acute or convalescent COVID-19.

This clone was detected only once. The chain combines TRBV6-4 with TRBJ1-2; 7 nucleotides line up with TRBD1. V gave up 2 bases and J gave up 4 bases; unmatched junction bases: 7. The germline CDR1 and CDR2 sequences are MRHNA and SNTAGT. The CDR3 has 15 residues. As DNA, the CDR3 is TGTGCCAGCAGTGACGCCGGACAGGACATCTATGGCTACACCTTC. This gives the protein CASSDAGQDIYGYTF.

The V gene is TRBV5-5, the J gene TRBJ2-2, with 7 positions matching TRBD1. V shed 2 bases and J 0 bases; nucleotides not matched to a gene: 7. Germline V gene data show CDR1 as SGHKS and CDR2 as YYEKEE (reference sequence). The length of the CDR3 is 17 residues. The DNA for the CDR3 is TGTGCCAGCAGCTTCTCCACCGGGACAGCGAACACCGGGGAGCTGTTTTTT. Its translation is CASSFSTGTANTGELFF.

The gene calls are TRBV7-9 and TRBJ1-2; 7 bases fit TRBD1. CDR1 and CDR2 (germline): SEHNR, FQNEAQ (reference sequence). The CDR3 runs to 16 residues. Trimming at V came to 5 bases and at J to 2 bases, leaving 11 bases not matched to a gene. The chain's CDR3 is CASSPPRDSTNYGYTF. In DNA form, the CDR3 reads TGTGCCAGCAGCCCACCTCGGGACAGTACCAACTATGGCTACACCTTC.

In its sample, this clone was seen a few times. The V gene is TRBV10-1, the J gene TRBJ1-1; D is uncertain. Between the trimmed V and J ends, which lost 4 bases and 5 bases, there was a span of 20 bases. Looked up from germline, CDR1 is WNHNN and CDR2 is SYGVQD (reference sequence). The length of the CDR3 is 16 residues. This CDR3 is CASSAETLRGGTEAFF. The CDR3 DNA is TGCGCCAGCAGTGCCGAGACGCTCAGAGGAGGTACTGAAGCTTTCTTT.

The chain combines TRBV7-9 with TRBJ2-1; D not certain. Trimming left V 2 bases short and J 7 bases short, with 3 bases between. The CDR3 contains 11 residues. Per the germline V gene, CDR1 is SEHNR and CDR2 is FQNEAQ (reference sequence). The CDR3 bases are TGTGCCAGCAGCTTAATAAATGAGCAGTTCTTC. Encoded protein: CASSLINEQFF.

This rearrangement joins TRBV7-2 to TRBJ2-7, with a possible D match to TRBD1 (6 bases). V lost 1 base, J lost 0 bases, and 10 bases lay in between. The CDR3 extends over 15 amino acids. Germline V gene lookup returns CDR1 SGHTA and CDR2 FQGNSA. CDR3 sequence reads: CASSLVQGSSYEQYF. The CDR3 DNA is TGTGCCAGCAGCTTAGTACAGGGAAGCTCCTACGAGCAGTACTTC.

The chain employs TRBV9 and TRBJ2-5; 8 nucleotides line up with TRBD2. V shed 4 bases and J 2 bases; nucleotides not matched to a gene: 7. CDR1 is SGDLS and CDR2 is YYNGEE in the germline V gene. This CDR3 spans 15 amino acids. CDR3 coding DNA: TGTGCCAGCAGCTATAGCGGGGTATATCAAGAGACCCAGTACTTC. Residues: CASSYSGVYQETQYF. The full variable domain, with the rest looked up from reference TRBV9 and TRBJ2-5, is DSGVTQTPKHLITATGQRVTLRCSPRSGDLSVYWYQQSLDQGLQFLIQYYNGEERAKGNILERFSAQQFPDLHSELNLSSLELGDSALYFCASSYSGVYQETQYFGPGTRLLVL.

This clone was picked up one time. CDR3 protein: CASSPQGLYNEQFF. The DNA of the CDR3 is TGTGCCAGCTCACCACAGGGACTTTACAATGAGCAGTTCTTC. V and J are TRBV18 and TRBJ2-1, with D possibly matching TRBD2 (6 bases). Germline CDR1 KGHSH, CDR2 LQKENI. The CDR3 is 14 amino acids. With 1 base removed from V and 4 bases from J, the gap between germline ends came to 8 bases.

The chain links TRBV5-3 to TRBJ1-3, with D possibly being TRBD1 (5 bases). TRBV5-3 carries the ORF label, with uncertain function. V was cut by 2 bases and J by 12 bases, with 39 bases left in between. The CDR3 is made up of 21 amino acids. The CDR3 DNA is TGTGCCAGAAGCTTCTGGTGGGTTGATCCCACCTCTTTGAAGGCCCCGGGGGACATATATTTT. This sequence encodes CARSFWWVDPTSLKAPGDIYF.

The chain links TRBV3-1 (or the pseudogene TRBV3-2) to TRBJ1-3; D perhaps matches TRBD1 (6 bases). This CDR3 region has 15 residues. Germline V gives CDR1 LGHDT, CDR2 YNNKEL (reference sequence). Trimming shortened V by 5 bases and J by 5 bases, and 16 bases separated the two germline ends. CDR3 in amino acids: CASSFPGGGRNTIYF. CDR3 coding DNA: TGTGCCAGCAGCTTCCCTGGGGGCGGAAGAAACACCATATATTTT.

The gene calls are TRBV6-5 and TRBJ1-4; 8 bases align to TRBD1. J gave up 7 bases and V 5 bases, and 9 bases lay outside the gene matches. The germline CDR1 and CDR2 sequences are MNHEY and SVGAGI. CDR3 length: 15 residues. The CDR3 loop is CASSLQGALGEKLFF. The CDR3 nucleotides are TGTGCCAGCAGTCTCCAGGGGGCTTTGGGTGAAAAACTGTTTTTT.

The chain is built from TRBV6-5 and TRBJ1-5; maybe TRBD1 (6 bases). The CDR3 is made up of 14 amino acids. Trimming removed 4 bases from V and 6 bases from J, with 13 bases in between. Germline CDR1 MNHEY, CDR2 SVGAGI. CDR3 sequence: CASSSRQGSQPQHF. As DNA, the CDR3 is TGTGCCAGCAGTTCCCGGCAGGGGAGTCAGCCCCAGCATTTT.

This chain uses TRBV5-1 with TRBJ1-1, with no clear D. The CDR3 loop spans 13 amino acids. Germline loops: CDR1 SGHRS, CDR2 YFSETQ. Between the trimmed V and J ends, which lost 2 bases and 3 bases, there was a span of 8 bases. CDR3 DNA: TGCGCCAGCAGCTTTATCCGGGACACTGAAGCTTTCTTT. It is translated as CASSFIRDTEAFF. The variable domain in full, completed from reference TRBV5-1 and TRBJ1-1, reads KAGVTQTPRYLIKTRGQQVTLSCSPISGHRSVSWYQQTPGQGLQFLFEYFSETQRNKGNFPGRFSGRQFSNSRSEMNVSTLELGDSALYLCASSFIRDTEAFFGQGTRLTVV.

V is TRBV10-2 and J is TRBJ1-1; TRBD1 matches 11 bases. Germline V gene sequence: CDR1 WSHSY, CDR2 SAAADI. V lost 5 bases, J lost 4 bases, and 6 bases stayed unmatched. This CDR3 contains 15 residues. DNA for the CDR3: TGCGCCAGCAGTACTTCCGGGACAGGGGGCACTGAAGCTTTCTTT. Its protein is CASSTSGTGGTEAFF.

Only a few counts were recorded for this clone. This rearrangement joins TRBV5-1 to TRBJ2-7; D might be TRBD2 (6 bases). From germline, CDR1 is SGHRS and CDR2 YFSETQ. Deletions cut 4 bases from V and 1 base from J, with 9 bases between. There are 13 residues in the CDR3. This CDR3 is CASSPGLSYEQYF. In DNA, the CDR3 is TGCGCCAGCAGCCCGGGACTTTCCTACGAGCAGTACTTC.